What follows are 26 T cell receptor beta chains derived from one specimen sequenced in a study of blood T cell repertoires in COVID-19. Some clones are missing from TCRdb's copy, which holds only in-frame ones; the method was immunoSEQ multiplex PCR. This sample has about 340,000 clones, with 85% to 90% found just once. Sequenced: peripheral blood. The origin of the receptors is a woman aged 45-60 years with COVID-19, enrolled during active disease.

The CDR3 bases are TGTGCCAGCAGCGCCCTAGACAGGGGGCCCTATGGCTACACCTTC. Protein sequence: CASSALDRGPYGYTF. The V call is TRBV7-9, the J call TRBJ1-2; 10 bases line up with TRBD1. CDR3 size: 15 residues. V shed 5 bases and J 4 bases; nucleotides not matched to a gene: 7. Germline assignment: CDR1 SEHNR and CDR2 FQNEAQ (reference sequence).

V gene TRBV5-1 combines with J gene TRBJ2-3; weak D call: TRBD1 (6 bases). Trimming left V 4 bases short and J 0 bases short, with 15 bases between. Germline V gives CDR1 SGHRS, CDR2 YFSETQ. The CDR3 has 16 residues. CDR3 sequence (DNA): TGCGCCAGCAGCCTCTCCCAGGGGTTTAGCACAGATACGCAGTATTTT. Translated: CASSLSQGFSTDTQYF.

With respect to this clone: One end of the junction does not line up with germline, which may come from a read error. The chain couples TRBV2 to TRBJ1-4; D gene uncertain. Looked up from germline, CDR1 is SNHLY and CDR2 is FYNNEI. The CDR3 covers 14 residues. The CDR3 here is CASSTRATNEKLFF. In DNA, the CDR3 is TGTGCCAGCAGTACCAGAGCAACTAATGAAAAACTTTTTTTT.

This clone was detected once. The chain links TRBV5-4 to TRBJ2-1; 10 nucleotides align to TRBD2. V gave up 4 bases and J gave up 4 bases; unmatched junction bases: 8. Germline V lookup: CDR1 SGHNT, CDR2 YYREEE (reference sequence). The CDR3 is 16 amino acids. The CDR3 reads CASSDKLAGLYNEQFF. The CDR3 bases are TGTGCCAGCAGCGACAAACTAGCGGGATTGTACAATGAGCAGTTCTTC.

In its sample, this clone was seen once. The V gene is TRBV5-5, the J gene TRBJ1-2; D is perhaps TRBD1 (5 bases). Germline V gene sequence: CDR1 SGHKS, CDR2 YYEKEE (reference sequence). This CDR3 is built from 14 residues. The V end was cut by 4 bases, the J end by 3 bases, with 13 bases between. CDR3 bases: TGTGCCAGCAGCGGAGCAGGAGGGGACTATGGCTACACCTTC. It codes for CASSGAGGDYGYTF.

V is TRBV11-2 and J is TRBJ2-1; 10 bases agree with TRBD2. The CDR3 totals 17 residues. The V gene end was trimmed by 2 bases and the J gene end by 4 bases; junction bases not matched to a gene: 8. Germline assignment: CDR1 SGHAT and CDR2 FQNNGV. DNA for the CDR3: TGTGCCAGCAGCTTAAGGGCTAGCGGGGGCCTTTACAATGAGCAGTTCTTC. This codes for CASSLRASGGLYNEQFF.

V is TRBV7-6 and J is TRBJ2-1; 14 bases match TRBD2. V trimming: 5 bases; J trimming: 1 base; junction bases outside the gene matches: 10. The CDR3 is 19 residues long. CDR1 is SGHVS, CDR2 FNYEAQ, per germline. CDR3 residues: CASSGSGLAGVGSYNEQFF. DNA for the CDR3: TGTGCCAGCAGCGGATCGGGACTAGCGGGAGTCGGTTCCTACAATGAGCAGTTCTTC.

V is TRBV7-9 and J is TRBJ2-5, with 7 bases that match TRBD2. This CDR3 region has 14 residues. The J segment lost 3 bases and the V segment lost 5 bases, leaving 6 bases of the junction unmatched. CDR1 and CDR2 from the germline V gene are SEHNR and FQNEAQ (reference sequence). DNA of the CDR3: TGTGCCAGCAGCCCCGGGGGAGGGGAAGAGACCCAGTACTTC. Translating gives CASSPGGGEETQYF.

Points on this clone: Other DNA variants within this sample encode the same CDR3. The chain uses TRBV7-9 and TRBJ2-7; TRBD2 matches at 10 bases. Trimming cost V 1 base and J 5 bases; bases outside gene matches: 2. CDR1 is SEHNR, CDR2 FQNEAQ, per germline (reference sequence). The CDR3 loop spans 14 amino acids. CDR3 DNA sequence: TGTGCCAGCAGCTTAGGCCTAGCGGGAGACGAGCAGTACTTC. As protein: CASSLGLAGDEQYF.

The chain links TRBV21-1 to TRBJ2-6; TRBD1 is the table's D call, not checked against the DNA. TRBV21-1 is a pseudogene. The CDR3 consists of 17 residues. The CDR3 DNA reads as TGTGCCAGCAGCACCCAGGTCCCCCTCTCTGGGGCCAACGTCCTGACTTTC. This codes for CASSTQVPLSGANVLTF.

The chain recombines TRBV24-1 with TRBJ2-6; tentative D call: TRBD1 (5 bases). The CDR3 runs 16 residues. The V and J ends lost 4 bases and 5 bases respectively, with 14 bases between them. CDR1 KGHDR and CDR2 SFDVKD come from the germline V gene. The CDR3 bases are TGTGCCACCAGTGACCCAGTTAGGGGCTGGGCCAACGTCCTGACTTTC. It yields the protein CATSDPVRGWANVLTF.

This clone has just a few counts. This chain joins TRBV5-8 and TRBJ1-1; no definite D call. CDR1 and CDR2 (germline): SGHTS, YDEGEE. Trimming cost V 3 bases and J 7 bases, with 7 bases left between them. The CDR3 spans 11 residues. Here the CDR3 DNA reads TGTGCCAGCAGCTCCAGAGGTGAAGCTTTCTTT. Its protein is CASSSRGEAFF.

The rearrangement joins TRBV2 to TRBJ1-5, with D perhaps matching TRBD1 (6 bases). There are 19 residues in the CDR3. The V end was cut by 5 bases, the J end by 0 bases, with 23 bases between. CDR1 is SNHLY, CDR2 FYNNEI, per germline. The CDR3 DNA sequence: TGTGCCAGCAGTCAAGATGGGGACCAGGGGAAATATAGCAATCAGCCCCAGCATTTT. Amino acids: CASSQDGDQGKYSNQPQHF.

A remark on this clone: One end of the junction fails to match germline, which may point to a read error. The chain joins TRBV18 to TRBJ2-1; 9 nucleotides match TRBD1. CDR3 length equals 14 residues. Germline assignment: CDR1 KGHSH and CDR2 LQKENI. The CDR3 bases are TGTGCCAGCTCATCACCGGGACAGGGACTAGAGCAGTTCTTC. It is translated as CASSSPGQGLEQFF.

V and J are TRBV6-5 and TRBJ2-7; 8 bases match TRBD1. CDR3 length equals 14 residues. V gave up 5 bases and J gave up 1 base; unmatched junction bases: 4. Germline CDR1 is MNHEY and CDR2 is SVGAGI. DNA of the CDR3: TGTGCCAGCAGTCGCAGGGGGCCTTCCTACGAGCAGTACTTC. Translated: CASSRRGPSYEQYF.

This clone appeared a single time. This sequence joins TRBV6-5 and TRBJ1-3; TRBD1 aligns across 8 bases. The CDR3 runs to 15 residues. Germline V gene data show CDR1 as MNHEY and CDR2 as SVGAGI. Unmatched junction bases numbered 9, after V lost 8 bases and J lost 3 bases. The CDR3 region has the DNA TGTGCCAGCGTCCCCGGGACAGGTTTTGGAAACACCATATATTTT. Protein: CASVPGTGFGNTIYF.

Details on this clone: Other DNA sequences of this sample code for an identical CDR3. V and J are TRBV19 and TRBJ1-5; D remains ambiguous. The CDR3 runs to 13 residues. V was shortened by 1 base and J by 4 bases, with 5 bases between the two germline ends. The germline CDR1 and CDR2 sequences are LNHDA and SQIVND (reference sequence). The chain's CDR3 is CASSIGQNQPQHF. DNA for the CDR3: TGTGCCAGTAGTATAGGTCAGAATCAGCCCCAGCATTTT.

The V gene is TRBV29-1, the J gene TRBJ2-7; 9 bases fit TRBD2. V gave up 3 bases and J gave up 1 base; unmatched junction bases: 7. Germline CDR1 SQVTM, CDR2 ANQGSEA. This CDR3 is built from 15 residues. This chain's CDR3 is CSVDWGREGSYEQYF. The DNA for the CDR3 is TGCAGCGTTGATTGGGGGCGGGAGGGTTCCTACGAGCAGTACTTC.

V and J are TRBV9 and TRBJ1-2, with 10 positions matching TRBD1. This CDR3 comprises 16 residues. Trimming took 5 bases from V and 1 from J; bases not matched to a gene: 8. CDR1 and CDR2 (germline): SGDLS, YYNGEE. This CDR3 reads CASRRQGAFINYGYTF. Here the CDR3 DNA reads TGTGCCAGCAGACGACAGGGGGCCTTCATTAACTATGGCTACACCTTC. The full variable domain, with the rest looked up from reference TRBV9 and TRBJ1-2, is DSGVTQTPKHLITATGQRVTLRCSPRSGDLSVYWYQQSLDQGLQFLIQYYNGEERAKGNILERFSAQQFPDLHSELNLSSLELGDSALYFCASRRQGAFINYGYTFGSGTRLTVV.

This clone was picked up one time. This chain connects TRBV10-2 to TRBJ2-7; 7 positions agree with TRBD1. CDR3 length: 13 residues. Trimming cost V 3 bases and J 4 bases; bases outside gene matches: 3. Germline V gene data show CDR1 as WSHSY and CDR2 as SAAADI. CDR3 nucleotide sequence: TGCGCCAGCAGTGAACCCAGGGGGTACGAGCAGTACTTC. Residues: CASSEPRGYEQYF.

The J gene is TRBJ1-4, the V gene TRBV18; D is undetermined. Germline V CDR1 and CDR2: KGHSH, LQKENI. V lost 0 bases to trimming and J lost 3 bases, with 14 bases between them. The CDR3 extends over 17 amino acids. CDR3 sequence: CASSPPGGRGANEKLFF. CDR3 DNA: TGTGCCAGCTCACCACCGGGAGGGAGAGGAGCTAATGAAAAACTGTTTTTT.

V gene TRBV11-3 combines with J gene TRBJ2-4, with D perhaps TRBD2 (6 bases). Germline CDR1 reads SGHNT; CDR2 reads YENEEA. V dropped 8 bases and J dropped 11 bases, with 19 bases sitting between them. The CDR3 extends over 13 amino acids. The CDR3 coding sequence is TGTGCCAGCCAATACAGGCGGGATAATCTTCAGTACTTC. Translation: CASQYRRDNLQYF.

The chain links TRBV15 to TRBJ2-1, with 15 bases matching TRBD2. The germline gives CDR1 LNHNV, CDR2 YYDKDF (reference sequence). V dropped 4 bases and J dropped 7; count of bases not matched to a gene: 5. This CDR3 contains 16 residues. CDR3 DNA: TGTGCCACCAGCAAGGGACTAGCGGGAGGAATAAATGAGCAGTTCTTC. Amino acids: CATSKGLAGGINEQFF.

The chain carries TRBV19 and TRBJ2-5; tentatively, D is TRBD1 (6 bases). Germline V gives CDR1 LNHDA, CDR2 SQIVND (reference sequence). V was pared by 1 base and J by 7 bases, with 13 bases between. The CDR3 runs 14 residues. The DNA for the CDR3 is TGTGCCAGTAGTATAGGAGTGGGGGCGGGGACCCAGTACTTC. This codes for CASSIGVGAGTQYF.

The V and J genes are TRBV7-3 and TRBJ2-5; D is unresolved. Trimming took 3 bases from V and 5 from J, leaving 7 bases between them. The CDR3 sequence is 12 residues long. Germline loops: CDR1 SGHTA, CDR2 FQGTGA. The CDR3 protein is CASSLNGETQYF. CDR3 nucleotides: TGTGCCAGCAGCTTGAACGGGGAGACCCAGTACTTC.

This chain connects TRBV5-1 to TRBJ1-4, with D possibly matching TRBD1 (6 bases). CDR1 and CDR2 (germline): SGHRS, YFSETQ. This CDR3 comprises 13 residues. The V end lost 9 bases, the J end lost 8 bases, and 17 bases lay between the germline ends. The DNA of the CDR3 is TGCGCCACCACTCGGGGGGCCGGGGAAAAACTGTTTTTT. It is translated as CATTRGAGEKLFF.